Included here is one T cell receptor beta chain sequence, with context. Its antigen is currently unknown. Method: immunoSEQ multiplex PCR; TCRdb's copy keeps in-frame clones and lacks some. The table lists about 100,000 clones, 65% to 75% of them singletons. These data belong to a study of shared clonotypes between healthy human individuals. On the study more broadly: CD4 naive and CD4 memory each took three plates per donor, while CD8 naive took two and CD8 memory one. Study observations and caveats: The four-donor shared clonotypes exceeded non-shared clonotypes in generation probability, with non-shared ones scoring lower.

Within Nashville, Tennessee resided all donors, each a Caucasian adult. Germline CDR1 SGHRS, CDR2 YFSETQ. Trimming cost V 3 bases and J 4 bases, with 14 bases left between them. The CDR3 sequence is 15 residues long. The chain combines TRBV5-1 with TRBJ2-1; maybe TRBD1 (5 bases). The sequence was obtained from a young woman in good health. The sequencing input was memory CD8+ T cells sorted from blood. Specified subset: CD45RO+ cells pooled with CCR7-negative TemRA cells. The CDR3 bases are TGCGCCAGCAGCTCCGACAGTAACGGTTACAATGAGCAGTTCTTC. Protein sequence: CASSSDSNGYNEQFF.